Given below is one TCR beta chain in context. Antigen: not known. The sample comes from a study of cytomegalovirus exposure and HLA in healthy donors. Amplification used 60 Vbeta primers and 13 Jbeta primers. Profiled with immunoSEQ multiplex PCR; TCRdb holds only in-frame clones, not every one. The sample records 120,000 or so clones, under 85% being singletons. CDR3 length: 14 amino acids. Germline V gene sequence: CDR1 MNHEY, CDR2 SVGAGI. Trimming took 2 bases from V and 0 from J, leaving 8 bases between them. General study points: It was only CMV serostatus that was available as immune exposure information. The presence/absence work took it that sequencing depth was about the same across donors. Under in vitro conditions, three CMV-associated chains were confirmed as specific for CMV antigens.

This TCR was sampled from a woman between 45 and 60 years old in good health and CMV-seropositive. The genes are TRBV6-5 and TRBJ2-7, with D possibly matching TRBD2 (5 bases). Sample: PBMCs. CDR3 residues: CASSYAAGSYEQYF. In DNA form, the CDR3 reads TGTGCCAGCAGTTACGCGGCGGGCTCCTACGAGCAGTACTTC.